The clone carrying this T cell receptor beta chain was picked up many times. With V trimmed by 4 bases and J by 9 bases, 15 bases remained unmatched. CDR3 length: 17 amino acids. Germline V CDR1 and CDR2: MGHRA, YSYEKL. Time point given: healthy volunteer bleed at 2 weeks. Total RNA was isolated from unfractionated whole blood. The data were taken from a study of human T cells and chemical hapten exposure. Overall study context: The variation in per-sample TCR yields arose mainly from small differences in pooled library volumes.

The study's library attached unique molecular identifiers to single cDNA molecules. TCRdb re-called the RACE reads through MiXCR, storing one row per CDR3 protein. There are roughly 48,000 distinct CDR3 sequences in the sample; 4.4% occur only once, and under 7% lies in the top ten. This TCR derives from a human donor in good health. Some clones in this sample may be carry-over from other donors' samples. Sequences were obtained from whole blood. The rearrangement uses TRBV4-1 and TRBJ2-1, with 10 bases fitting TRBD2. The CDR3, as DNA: TGCGCCAGCAGCCGAAACCCAGTCAGCGGGAGGGACAGTGAGCAGTTCTTC. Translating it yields CASSRNPVSGRDSEQFF.